The 22 T cell receptor beta chains reported below all come from one sample, sequenced in a study of response to subunit inactivated influenza vaccine. TCRdb re-analysed the RT-PCR reads in MiXCR, keeping a single row per CDR3 protein. The top ten hold roughly 10% of the sample, which has 550,000 to 650,000 distinct CDR3 sequences, around 11% seen once. The specimen was PBMCs from blood, collected on the day of vaccination. The receptors originated from a middle-aged man who received an inactivated influenza vaccine.

The DNA of the CDR3 is TGTGCCAGCAGCCTATCAGCGGGAGGGGTCAATGAGCAGTTCTTC. It translates to CASSLSAGGVNEQFF. The J gene is TRBJ2-1, the V gene TRBV7-3; 10 positions match TRBD2. The CDR3 is 15 residues long. After removal of 5 bases from V and 6 bases from J, the junction contained 7 bases not matched to a gene. CDR1 is SGHTA, CDR2 FQGTGA, per germline.

This chain joins TRBV6-1 and TRBJ1-2; 8 nucleotides match TRBD1. Germline lookup yields CDR1 MNHNS and CDR2 SASEGT. The CDR3 spans 15 residues. V lost 6 bases and J lost 6; bases outside the gene matches: 12. CDR3 bases: TGTGCCAGCAGCCCAGACAGGGGCGTACAGGATGGCTACACCTTC. It codes for CASSPDRGVQDGYTF.

The J gene is TRBJ1-1, the V gene TRBV11-1; 11 bases align to TRBD1. Germline CDR1 is SGHAT and CDR2 is FQDESV (reference sequence). V trimming: 5 bases; J trimming: 1 base; junction bases outside the gene matches: 18. This CDR3 contains 20 residues. CDR3: CASSPRTGGPTGGGNTEAFF. The CDR3 DNA is TGTGCCAGCAGCCCCCGGACAGGGGGCCCCACCGGTGGAGGGAACACTGAAGCTTTCTTT.

The chain uses TRBV20-1 and TRBJ2-1; 11 bases agree with TRBD2. In germline, CDR1 is DFQATT, CDR2 SNEGSKA (reference sequence). This CDR3 has 14 residues. The V gene end was trimmed by 7 bases and the J gene end by 7 bases; junction bases not matched to a gene: 9. This chain's CDR3 is CSVSSGGAVNEQFF. CDR3 coding DNA: TGCAGTGTCAGTAGCGGGGGGGCGGTTAATGAGCAGTTCTTC.

V gene TRBV4-3 combines with J gene TRBJ1-3, with D possibly TRBD1 on 6 matching bases. The germline V and J ends were trimmed by 4 bases and 4 bases, with 14 bases remaining between them. This CDR3 spans 15 amino acids. Per the germline V gene, CDR1 is LGHNA and CDR2 is YSLEER. The CDR3 spells CASSRTNGQGNTIYF. The CDR3 DNA sequence: TGCGCCAGCAGCCGTACAAATGGACAGGGAAACACCATATATTTT.

There are a few counts of this clonotype. V and J are TRBV14 and TRBJ1-1; 8 bases line up with TRBD1. Germline CDR1 reads SGHDN; CDR2 reads FVKESK. V was clipped by 4 bases and J by 1 base; unmatched bases: 11. This CDR3 contains 17 residues. DNA for the CDR3: TGTGCCAGCAGCCCATTCCTGTCAGGGGGCCGGAACACTGAAGCTTTCTTT. Its protein product is CASSPFLSGGRNTEAFF.

This clonotype has just a few counts. The chain carries TRBV5-1 and TRBJ2-7; TRBD2 aligns across 7 bases. The CDR3 is made up of 13 amino acids. V trimming: 1 base; J trimming: 7 bases; junction bases outside the gene matches: 5. The V gene's germline CDR1 is SGHRS and CDR2 YFSETQ. CDR3 amino acids: CASSLRGEGEQYF. CDR3 coding DNA: TGCGCCAGCAGCTTGCGCGGGGAGGGGGAGCAGTACTTC.

The chain carries TRBV5-5 and TRBJ2-7, with 7 positions matching TRBD2. The CDR3 consists of 15 residues. V lost 3 bases to trimming and J lost 2 bases; unmatched junction nucleotides: 8. Per germline, CDR1 SGHKS and CDR2 YYEKEE (reference sequence). The CDR3 loop is CASSSSGTLAYEQYF. Here the CDR3 DNA reads TGTGCCAGCAGCTCAAGCGGGACGTTAGCCTACGAGCAGTACTTC.

The sample holds a few counts of this clonotype. The chain has TRBV6-1 and TRBJ2-1; TRBD1 matches 11 bases. The J segment lost 12 bases and the V segment lost 5 bases, leaving 9 bases of the junction unmatched. CDR3 length: 14 residues. Germline values: CDR1 MNHNS, CDR2 SASEGT. The CDR3 DNA sequence: TGTGCCAGCAGTCGGACAGGGGGCGGTTCTTTGCAGTTCTTC. This gives the protein CASSRTGGGSLQFF.

This clonotype has a count of ten or more. The chain uses TRBV12-3 or TRBV12-4 and TRBJ2-3, with D unresolved. V dropped 5 bases and J dropped 0 bases, with 9 bases sitting between them. The CDR3 loop spans 14 amino acids. CDR3 loop: CASSRQDSTDTQYF. In nucleotides, the CDR3 is TGTGCCAGCAGTCGCCAGGACAGCACAGATACGCAGTATTTT.

CDR3 bases: TGCGCCAGCAGCTTGGCCGGGACAAAGCAAGAGACCCAGTACTTC. Encoded protein: CASSLAGTKQETQYF. The J gene is TRBJ2-5, the V gene TRBV5-1; D is perhaps TRBD1 (6 bases). The CDR3 sequence is 15 residues long. Trimming pared 0 bases from V and 2 bases from J, leaving 11 bases between. CDR1 is SGHRS and CDR2 is YFSETQ in the germline V gene. Combining the CDR3 with reference TRBV5-1 and TRBJ2-5 gives the whole variable domain KAGVTQTPRYLIKTRGQQVTLSCSPISGHRSVSWYQQTPGQGLQFLFEYFSETQRNKGNFPGRFSGRQFSNSRSEMNVSTLELGDSALYLCASSLAGTKQETQYFGPGTRLLVL.

The V and J genes are TRBV15 and TRBJ2-5, with 9 bases aligning to TRBD1. V shed 0 bases and J 1 base; nucleotides not matched to a gene: 6. Germline-derived CDR1 and CDR2 are LNHNV and YYDKDF (reference sequence). CDR3 length: 17 amino acids. CDR3 nucleotide sequence: TGTGCCACCAGCAGAGAAGCCGGGACAGGGCCCCAAGAGACCCAGTACTTC. Its translation is CATSREAGTGPQETQYF.

V gene TRBV2 combines with J gene TRBJ2-5, with D possibly called TRBD1 or TRBD2 (7 bases each). The CDR3 extends over 11 amino acids. Between the trimmed V and J ends, which lost 4 bases and 9 bases, there was a span of 9 bases. Germline CDR1 reads SNHLY; CDR2 reads FYNNEI. The CDR3 bases are TGTGCCAGCAGTGCAGGGGGGGCCCAGTACTTC. Protein sequence: CASSAGGAQYF.

This clonotype occurred many times. The chain employs TRBV4-3 and TRBJ2-1; D unclear. The CDR3 is 13 amino acids. Per the germline V gene, CDR1 is LGHNA and CDR2 is YSLEER. V was trimmed by 0 bases and J by 15 bases, leaving 15 bases between them. CDR3: CASSQDRAMPRFF. The DNA of the CDR3 is TGCGCCAGCAGCCAAGATAGAGCTATGCCGAGGTTCTTC.

This sequence joins TRBV5-1 and TRBJ2-1, with TRBD1 matching 7 bases. Germline-derived CDR1 and CDR2 are SGHRS and YFSETQ. Trimming at V came to 6 bases and at J to 6 bases, leaving 12 bases not matched to a gene. The CDR3 sequence is 15 residues long. This CDR3 reads CASTPTGQLFNEQFF. CDR3 sequence (DNA): TGCGCCAGCACCCCGACGGGACAGCTTTTCAATGAGCAGTTCTTC.

In its sample, this clonotype was seen a few times. The chain uses TRBV7-3 and TRBJ1-6; D might be TRBD1 (5 bases). Per germline, CDR1 SGHTA and CDR2 FQGTGA. The CDR3 runs to 15 residues. V was pared by 2 bases and J by 9 bases, with 14 bases between. The CDR3, as DNA: TGTGCCAGCAGCTTACTTGGGCAGGGAGGTTCACCCCTCCACTTT. Translating it yields CASSLLGQGGSPLHF.

This clonotype occurred many times. The V and J genes are TRBV12-3 or TRBV12-4 and TRBJ1-2; the D is unclear. There are 13 residues in the CDR3. Deletions cut 4 bases from V and 5 bases from J, with 11 bases between. The CDR3 DNA reads as TGTGCCAGCAGTTCGAACGACGGATATGGCTACACCTTC. Amino acids: CASSSNDGYGYTF.

This clonotype was detected ten times or more. The chain uses TRBV9 and TRBJ2-5; 14 bases agree with TRBD2. V lost 3 bases, J lost 4 bases, and 5 bases stayed unmatched. The CDR3 runs to 16 residues. Germline-derived CDR1 and CDR2 are SGDLS and YYNGEE. The CDR3 bases are TGTGCCAGCAGCGCCGGGACTAGCGGGGGTCGAGAGACCCAGTACTTC. This translates into CASSAGTSGGRETQYF. Complete variable domain (other parts from reference TRBV9 and TRBJ2-5): DSGVTQTPKHLITATGQRVTLRCSPRSGDLSVYWYQQSLDQGLQFLIQYYNGEERAKGNILERFSAQQFPDLHSELNLSSLELGDSALYFCASSAGTSGGRETQYFGPGTRLLVL.

This clonotype came up a few times. The chain is built from TRBV20-1 and TRBJ1-1; D is perhaps TRBD1 (6 bases). The V and J ends lost 0 bases and 3 bases respectively, with 14 bases between them. CDR3 length equals 15 residues. Germline assignment: CDR1 DFQATT and CDR2 SNEGSKA (reference sequence). CDR3 sequence: CSARDLRKGDTEAFF. The CDR3 nucleotides are TGCAGTGCTAGAGACCTCAGAAAGGGGGACACTGAAGCTTTCTTT.

This clonotype was found a few times. The V gene is TRBV7-9, the J gene TRBJ2-7; no definite D call. CDR1 and CDR2 from the germline V gene are SEHNR and FQNEAQ (reference sequence). The CDR3 runs to 12 residues. The V end was cut by 3 bases, the J end by 5 bases, with 8 bases between. Here the CDR3 reads CASSLVQDEQYF. As DNA, the CDR3 is TGTGCCAGCAGCTTGGTTCAGGACGAGCAGTACTTC.

This clonotype was counted a few times. The CDR3 sequence: CASSYLYNEQFF. The CDR3, as DNA: TGCGCCAGCAGCTACCTCTACAATGAGCAGTTCTTC. The chain uses TRBV5-1 and TRBJ2-1; D gene uncertain. The CDR3 is 12 residues long. The V gene's germline CDR1 is SGHRS and CDR2 YFSETQ. The V end lost 3 bases, the J end lost 3 bases, and 4 bases lay between the germline ends.

This clonotype was seen only a few times. The CDR3 region is CAIGTDRARAGELFF. The CDR3 DNA reads as TGTGCCATCGGAACGGACAGGGCGAGAGCCGGGGAGCTGTTTTTT. V and J are TRBV10-3 and TRBJ2-2, with TRBD1 matching 8 bases. Germline V gene data show CDR1 as ENHRY and CDR2 as SYGVKD. Losses at the gene ends were 8 bases for V and 6 bases for J; bases not matched to a gene: 11. The CDR3 consists of 15 residues.